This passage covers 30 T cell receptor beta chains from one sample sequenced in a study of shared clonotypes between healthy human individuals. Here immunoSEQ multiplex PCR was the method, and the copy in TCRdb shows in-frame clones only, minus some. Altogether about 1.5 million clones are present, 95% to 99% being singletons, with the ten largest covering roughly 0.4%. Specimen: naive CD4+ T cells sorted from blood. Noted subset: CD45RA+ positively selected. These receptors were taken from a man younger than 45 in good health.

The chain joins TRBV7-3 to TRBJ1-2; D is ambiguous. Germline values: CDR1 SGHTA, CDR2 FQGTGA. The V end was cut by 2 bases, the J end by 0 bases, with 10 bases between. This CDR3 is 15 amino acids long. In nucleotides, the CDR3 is TGTGCCAGCAGCTTAGGCGGGCGATCTAACTATGGCTACACCTTC. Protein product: CASSLGGRSNYGYTF.

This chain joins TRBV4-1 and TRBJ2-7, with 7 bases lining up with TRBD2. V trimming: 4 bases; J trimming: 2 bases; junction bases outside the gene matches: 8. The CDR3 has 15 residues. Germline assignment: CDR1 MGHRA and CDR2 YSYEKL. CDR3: CASSLGGSLTYEQYF. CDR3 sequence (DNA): TGCGCCAGCAGCCTGGGGGGGAGTTTAACCTACGAGCAGTACTTC.

The chain's CDR3 is CASGGLGTGNEKLFF. In DNA, the CDR3 is TGTGCCAGCGGGGGACTCGGGACAGGGAATGAAAAACTGTTTTTT. The chain links TRBV6-1 to TRBJ1-4, with TRBD1 matching 9 bases. J was trimmed by 5 bases and V by 8 bases; bases with no gene match: 9. This CDR3 is built from 15 residues. Germline loops: CDR1 MNHNS, CDR2 SASEGT.

The chain's CDR3 is CASSLKSRATTGELFF. The DNA of the CDR3 is TGTGCCAGCAGCTTAAAGAGCAGGGCAACGACCGGGGAGCTGTTTTTT. The chain combines TRBV11-2 with TRBJ2-2; a weak D match, TRBD1 (5 bases). The germline gives CDR1 SGHAT, CDR2 FQNNGV. CDR3 size: 16 residues. Trimming left V 2 bases short and J 5 bases short, with 15 bases between. The full variable domain, rest sourced from reference TRBV11-2 and TRBJ2-2, is EAGVAQSPRYKIIEKRQSVAFWCNPISGHATLYWYQQILGQGPKLLIQFQNNGVVDDSQLPKDRFSAERLKGVDSTLKIQPAKLEDSAVYLCASSLKSRATTGELFFGEGSRLTVL.

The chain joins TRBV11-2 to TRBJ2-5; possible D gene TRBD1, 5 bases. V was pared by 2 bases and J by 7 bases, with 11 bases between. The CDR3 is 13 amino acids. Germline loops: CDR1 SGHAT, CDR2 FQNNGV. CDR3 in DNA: TGTGCCAGCAGCTTACAGGGCATTGGGACCCAGTACTTC. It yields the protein CASSLQGIGTQYF.

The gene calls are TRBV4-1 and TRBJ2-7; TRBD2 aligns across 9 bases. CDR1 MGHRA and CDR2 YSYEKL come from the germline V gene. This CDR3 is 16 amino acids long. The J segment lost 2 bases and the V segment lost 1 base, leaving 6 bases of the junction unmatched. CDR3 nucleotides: TGCGCCAGCAGCCAAGTCACGCGGGAGGGAGCCTACGAGCAGTACTTC. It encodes CASSQVTREGAYEQYF.

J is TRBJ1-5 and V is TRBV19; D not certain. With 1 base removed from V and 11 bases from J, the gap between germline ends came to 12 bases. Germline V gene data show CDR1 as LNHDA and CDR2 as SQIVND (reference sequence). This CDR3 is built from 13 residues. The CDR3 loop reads CASSIGPESAQHF. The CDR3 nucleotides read TGTGCCAGTAGTATAGGACCGGAGTCTGCCCAGCATTTT.

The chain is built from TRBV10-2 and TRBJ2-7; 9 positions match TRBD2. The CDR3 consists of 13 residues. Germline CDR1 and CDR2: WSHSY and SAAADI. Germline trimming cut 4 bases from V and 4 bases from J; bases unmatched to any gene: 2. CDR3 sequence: CASSVLAGYEQYF. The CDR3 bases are TGCGCCAGCAGTGTTCTAGCGGGGTACGAGCAGTACTTC.

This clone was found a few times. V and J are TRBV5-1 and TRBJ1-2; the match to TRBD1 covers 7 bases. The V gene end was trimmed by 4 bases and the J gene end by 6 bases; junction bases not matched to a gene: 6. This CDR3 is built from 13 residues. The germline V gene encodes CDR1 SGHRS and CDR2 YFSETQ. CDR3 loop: CASSLDRVDGYTF. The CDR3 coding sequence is TGCGCCAGCAGCCTAGACAGGGTCGATGGCTACACCTTC. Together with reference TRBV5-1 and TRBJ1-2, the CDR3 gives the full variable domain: KAGVTQTPRYLIKTRGQQVTLSCSPISGHRSVSWYQQTPGQGLQFLFEYFSETQRNKGNFPGRFSGRQFSNSRSEMNVSTLELGDSALYLCASSLDRVDGYTFGSGTRLTVV.

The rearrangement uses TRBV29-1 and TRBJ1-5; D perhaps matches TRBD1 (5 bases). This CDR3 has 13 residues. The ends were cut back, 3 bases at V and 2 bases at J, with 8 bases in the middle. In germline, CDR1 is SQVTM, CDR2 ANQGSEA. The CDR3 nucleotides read TGCAGCGTTGAGCCAGGGCGCAATCAGCCCCAGCATTTT. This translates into CSVEPGRNQPQHF.

The CDR3 nucleotides read TGTGCCATCAGAGACCAACAGGGAAATCAGCCCCAGCATTTT. Amino acids: CAIRDQQGNQPQHF. V gene TRBV10-3 combines with J gene TRBJ1-5, with a possible D match to TRBD1 (6 bases). Germline V gene sequence: CDR1 ENHRY, CDR2 SYGVKD. Trimming cost V 6 bases and J 4 bases, with 13 bases left between them. This CDR3 has 14 residues.

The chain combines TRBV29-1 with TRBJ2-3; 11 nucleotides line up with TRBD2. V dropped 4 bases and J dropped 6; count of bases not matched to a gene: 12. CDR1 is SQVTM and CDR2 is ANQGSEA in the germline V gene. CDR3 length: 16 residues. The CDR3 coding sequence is TGCAGCGTTGGTGGGACTAGCGGTAAACGGGGGGATACGCAGTATTTT. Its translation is CSVGGTSGKRGDTQYF.

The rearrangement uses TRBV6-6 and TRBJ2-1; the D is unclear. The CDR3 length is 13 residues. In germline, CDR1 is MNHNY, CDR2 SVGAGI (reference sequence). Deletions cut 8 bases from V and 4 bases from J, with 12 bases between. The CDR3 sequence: CASARPQYNEQFF. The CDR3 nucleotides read TGTGCCAGCGCGAGGCCGCAGTACAATGAGCAGTTCTTC.

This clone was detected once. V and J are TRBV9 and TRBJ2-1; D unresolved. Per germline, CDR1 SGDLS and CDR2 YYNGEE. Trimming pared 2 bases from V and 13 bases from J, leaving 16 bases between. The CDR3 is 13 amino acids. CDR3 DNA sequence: TGTGCCAGCAGCGTGGATCGTTTTTCCTTACAGTTCTTC. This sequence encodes CASSVDRFSLQFF.

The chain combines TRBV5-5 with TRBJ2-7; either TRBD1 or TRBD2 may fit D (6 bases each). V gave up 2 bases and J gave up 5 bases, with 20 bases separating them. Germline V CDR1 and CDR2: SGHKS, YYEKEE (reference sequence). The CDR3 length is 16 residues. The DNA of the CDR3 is TGTGCCAGCAGCTTCTCGACCCGTCCCGGGGGCCACGAGCAGTACTTC. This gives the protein CASSFSTRPGGHEQYF.

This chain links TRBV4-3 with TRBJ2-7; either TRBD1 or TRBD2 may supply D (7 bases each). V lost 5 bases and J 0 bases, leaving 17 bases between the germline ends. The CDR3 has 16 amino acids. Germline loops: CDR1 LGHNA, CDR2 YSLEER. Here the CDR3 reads CASSDRAGQTSYEQYF. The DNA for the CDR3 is TGCGCCAGCAGCGACCGAGCGGGACAGACCTCCTACGAGCAGTACTTC.

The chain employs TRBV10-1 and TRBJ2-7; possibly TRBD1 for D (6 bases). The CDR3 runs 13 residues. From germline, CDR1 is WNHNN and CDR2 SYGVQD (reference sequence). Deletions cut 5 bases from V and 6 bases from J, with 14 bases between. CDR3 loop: CASSNRDKPEQYF. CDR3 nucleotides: TGCGCCAGCAGTAATCGGGACAAACCCGAGCAGTACTTC.

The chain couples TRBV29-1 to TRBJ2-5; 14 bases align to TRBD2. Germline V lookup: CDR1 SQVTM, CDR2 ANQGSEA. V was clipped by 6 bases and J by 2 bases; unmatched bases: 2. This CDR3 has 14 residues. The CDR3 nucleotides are TGCAGCGTGGGACTAGCGGGAGTACAAGAGACCCAGTACTTC. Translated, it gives CSVGLAGVQETQYF.

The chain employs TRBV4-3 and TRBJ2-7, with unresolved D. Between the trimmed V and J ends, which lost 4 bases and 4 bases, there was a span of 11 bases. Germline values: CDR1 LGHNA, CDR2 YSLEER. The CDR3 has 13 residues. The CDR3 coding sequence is TGCGCCAGCAGCCGCCGACAATCATACGAGCAGTACTTC. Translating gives CASSRRQSYEQYF.

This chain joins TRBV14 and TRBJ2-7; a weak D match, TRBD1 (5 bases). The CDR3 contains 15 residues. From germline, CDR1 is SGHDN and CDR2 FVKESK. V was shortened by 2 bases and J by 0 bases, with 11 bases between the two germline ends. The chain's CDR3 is CASSQSTVISYEQYF. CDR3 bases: TGTGCCAGCAGCCAATCGACAGTCATCTCCTACGAGCAGTACTTC.

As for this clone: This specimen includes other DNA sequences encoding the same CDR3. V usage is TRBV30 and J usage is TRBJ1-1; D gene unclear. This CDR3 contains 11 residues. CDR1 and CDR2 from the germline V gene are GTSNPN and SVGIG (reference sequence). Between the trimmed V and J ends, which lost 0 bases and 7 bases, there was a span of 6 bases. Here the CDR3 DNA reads TGTGCCTGGAGTGTCTCAGTTGAAGCTTTCTTT. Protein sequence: CAWSVSVEAFF. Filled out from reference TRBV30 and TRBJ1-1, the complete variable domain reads SQTIHQWPATLVQPVGSPLSLECTVEGTSNPNLYWYRQAAGRGLQLLFYSVGIGQISSEVPQNLSASRPQDRQFILSSKKLLLSDSGFYLCAWSVSVEAFFGQGTRLTVV.

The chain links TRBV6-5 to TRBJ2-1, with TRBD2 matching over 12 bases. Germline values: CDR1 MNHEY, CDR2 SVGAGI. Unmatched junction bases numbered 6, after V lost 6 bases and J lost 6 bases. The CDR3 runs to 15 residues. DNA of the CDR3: TGTGCCAGCAGCCGGCCGGGACTAGCGGGCAATGAGCAGTTCTTC. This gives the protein CASSRPGLAGNEQFF.

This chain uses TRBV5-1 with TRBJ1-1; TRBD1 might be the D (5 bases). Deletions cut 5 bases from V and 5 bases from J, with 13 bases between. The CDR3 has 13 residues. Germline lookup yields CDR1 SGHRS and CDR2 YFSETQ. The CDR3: CASRILGGTEAFF. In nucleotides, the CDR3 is TGCGCCAGCAGGATTCTCGGGGGGACTGAAGCTTTCTTT. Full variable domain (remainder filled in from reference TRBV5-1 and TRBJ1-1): KAGVTQTPRYLIKTRGQQVTLSCSPISGHRSVSWYQQTPGQGLQFLFEYFSETQRNKGNFPGRFSGRQFSNSRSEMNVSTLELGDSALYLCASRILGGTEAFFGQGTRLTVV.

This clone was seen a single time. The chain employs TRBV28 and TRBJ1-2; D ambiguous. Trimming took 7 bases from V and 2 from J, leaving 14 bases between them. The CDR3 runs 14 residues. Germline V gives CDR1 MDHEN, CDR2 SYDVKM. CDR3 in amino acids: CASTIQFSNYGYTF. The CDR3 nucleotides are TGTGCCAGCACCATACAGTTTTCGAACTATGGCTACACCTTC.

The CDR3 loop reads CASSGLAGTSGELFF. In DNA form, the CDR3 reads TGCGCCAGCAGCGGTCTAGCGGGAACTAGCGGGGAGCTGTTTTTT. V is TRBV5-1 and J is TRBJ2-2; the match to TRBD2 covers 9 bases. V trimming: 4 bases; J trimming: 7 bases; junction bases outside the gene matches: 8. CDR3 length: 15 amino acids. Germline values: CDR1 SGHRS, CDR2 YFSETQ.

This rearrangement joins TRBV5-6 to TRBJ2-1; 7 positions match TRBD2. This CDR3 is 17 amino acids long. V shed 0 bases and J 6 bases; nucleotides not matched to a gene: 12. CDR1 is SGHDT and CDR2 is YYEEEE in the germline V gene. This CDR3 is CASSLGFGGSVGNEQFF. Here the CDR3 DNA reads TGTGCCAGCAGCTTGGGATTCGGCGGGAGCGTTGGCAATGAGCAGTTCTTC. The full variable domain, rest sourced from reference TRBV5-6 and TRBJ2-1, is DAGVTQSPTHLIKTRGQQVTLRCSPKSGHDTVSWYQQALGQGPQFIFQYYEEEERQRGNFPDRFSGHQFPNYSSELNVNALLLGDSALYLCASSLGFGGSVGNEQFFGPGTRLTVL.

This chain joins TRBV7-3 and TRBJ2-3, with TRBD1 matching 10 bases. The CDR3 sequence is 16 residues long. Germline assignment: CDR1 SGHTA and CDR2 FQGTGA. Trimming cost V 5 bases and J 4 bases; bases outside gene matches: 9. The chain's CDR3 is CASSQGDRGRADTQYF. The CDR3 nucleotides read TGTGCCAGCAGCCAAGGGGACAGGGGAAGGGCAGATACGCAGTATTTT.

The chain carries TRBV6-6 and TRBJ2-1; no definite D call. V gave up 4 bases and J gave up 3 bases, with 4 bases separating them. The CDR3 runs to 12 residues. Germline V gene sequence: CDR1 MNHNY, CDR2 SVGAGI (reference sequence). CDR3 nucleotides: TGTGCCAGCAGTTCAGACTACAATGAGCAGTTCTTC. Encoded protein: CASSSDYNEQFF.

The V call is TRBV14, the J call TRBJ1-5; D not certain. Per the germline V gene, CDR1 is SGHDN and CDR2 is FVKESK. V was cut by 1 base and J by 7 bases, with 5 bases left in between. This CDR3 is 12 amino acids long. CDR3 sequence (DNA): TGTGCCAGCAGCCAAGTCGGCCAGCCCCAGCATTTT. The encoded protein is CASSQVGQPQHF.

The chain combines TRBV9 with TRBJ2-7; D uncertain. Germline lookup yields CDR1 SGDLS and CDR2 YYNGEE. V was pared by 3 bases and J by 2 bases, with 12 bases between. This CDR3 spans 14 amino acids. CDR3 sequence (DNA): TGTGCCAGCAGCGAGTCCTATGGGGCCTACGAGCAGTACTTC. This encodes CASSESYGAYEQYF.